The rows below give T cell receptor beta chains drawn from one sample of a study of T cells in Graves' hyperthyroidism and ophthalmopathy. TCRdb fed the multiplex PCR reads into MiXCR, producing one record per CDR3 protein. This sample has about 420,000 distinct CDR3 sequences, with around 16% found just once. The specimen sequenced was blood. The receptors come from a woman younger than 30 with Graves' hyperthyroidism. Each CDR3 is given with its conserved first and last residue. The order of the fields is clone size, J gene, D gene, V gene, CDR3 protein, CDR3 DNA. D genes are given only for firm matches. Clone size is stated in some rows and not others, as once, few, many or a class when expanded.

abundance: many
j_gene: TRBJ2-1
d_gene: -
v_gene: TRBV12-3/TRBV12-4
CDR3aa: CASSLVRGSYNEQFF
CDR3nt: TGTGCCAGCAGCTTAGTGAGGGGTTCATACAATGAGCAGTTCTTC

abundance: few
j_gene: TRBJ2-7
d_gene: TRBD1
v_gene: TRBV20-1
CDR3aa: CSAAGQGNVEQYF
CDR3nt: TGCAGTGCTGCGGGACAGGGGAACGTCGAGCAGTACTTC

abundance: -
j_gene: TRBJ2-7
d_gene: -
v_gene: TRBV20-1
CDR3aa: CSARDRDREQYF
CDR3nt: TGCAGTGCTAGAGATCGGGATAGAGAGCAGTACTTC

abundance: many
j_gene: TRBJ2-3
d_gene: TRBD1
v_gene: TRBV20-1
CDR3aa: CSASAGQVFPDTQYF
CDR3nt: TGCAGTGCTTCCGCGGGACAGGTCTTTCCCGATACGCAGTATTTT

abundance: -
j_gene: TRBJ2-7
d_gene: TRBD1
v_gene: TRBV28
CDR3aa: CASSRTGTGGLEKYF
CDR3nt: TGTGCCAGCAGTAGAACCGGGACAGGGGGGTTGGAGAAGTACTTC

abundance: many
j_gene: TRBJ1-1
d_gene: -
v_gene: TRBV19
CDR3aa: CASSISGSTEAFF
CDR3nt: TGTGCCAGTAGTATATCCGGATCCACTGAAGCTTTCTTT

abundance: many
j_gene: TRBJ1-1
d_gene: -
v_gene: TRBV27
CDR3aa: CASSPGWFTEAFF
CDR3nt: TGTGCCAGCAGTCCGGGCTGGTTCACTGAAGCTTTCTTT

abundance: many
j_gene: TRBJ2-1
d_gene: TRBD1
v_gene: TRBV20-1
CDR3aa: CSSRGLAKDEQFF
CDR3nt: TGCAGTTCAAGGGGGCTAGCCAAAGATGAGCAGTTCTTC

abundance: many
j_gene: TRBJ1-3
d_gene: -
v_gene: TRBV20-1
CDR3aa: CSATSGNTIYF
CDR3nt: TGCAGTGCTACTTCAGGAAACACCATATATTTT

abundance: -
j_gene: TRBJ2-7
d_gene: -
v_gene: TRBV5-1
CDR3aa: CASSFGQGREDEQYF
CDR3nt: TGCGCCAGCAGCTTCGGTCAGGGTAGGGAGGACGAGCAGTACTTC

abundance: -
j_gene: TRBJ1-5
d_gene: TRBD1
v_gene: TRBV19
CDR3aa: CASRLGQGDQPQHF
CDR3nt: TGTGCCAGTAGACTCGGACAGGGAGATCAGCCCCAGCATTTT

abundance: many
j_gene: TRBJ2-1
d_gene: TRBD1
v_gene: TRBV18
CDR3aa: CASSQEQGASNEQFF
CDR3nt: TGTGCCAGCTCACAGGAACAGGGGGCGAGTAATGAGCAGTTCTTC

abundance: many
j_gene: TRBJ2-7
d_gene: -
v_gene: TRBV4-1
CDR3aa: CASSHVAGGEQYF
CDR3nt: TGCGCCAGCAGCCATGTCGCCGGGGGCGAGCAGTACTTC

abundance: few
j_gene: TRBJ2-1
d_gene: -
v_gene: TRBV9
CDR3aa: CASSLSDYNEQFF
CDR3nt: TGTGCCAGCAGCCTCTCGGACTACAATGAGCAGTTCTTC

abundance: many
j_gene: TRBJ2-6
d_gene: -
v_gene: TRBV24-1
CDR3aa: CATRGGSGANVLTF
CDR3nt: TGTGCCACCAGGGGTGGGTCTGGGGCCAACGTCCTGACTTTC

abundance: -
j_gene: TRBJ2-5
d_gene: -
v_gene: TRBV18
CDR3aa: CASSLERGRETQYF
CDR3nt: TGTGCCAGCTCACTTGAACGCGGCCGAGAGACCCAGTACTTC

abundance: many
j_gene: TRBJ2-1
d_gene: TRBD2
v_gene: TRBV6-1
CDR3aa: CASSPSGERDEQFF
CDR3nt: TGTGCCAGCAGCCCTAGCGGAGAAAGGGATGAGCAGTTCTTC

abundance: -
j_gene: TRBJ2-1
d_gene: -
v_gene: TRBV4-2
CDR3aa: CASSQDRTDSNEQFF
CDR3nt: TGTGCCAGCAGCCAAGATAGGACAGACTCCAATGAGCAGTTCTTC

abundance: many
j_gene: TRBJ2-3
d_gene: TRBD2
v_gene: TRBV27
CDR3aa: CASSSPYSGGRGTQYF
CDR3nt: TGTGCCAGCAGTTCCCCCTATAGCGGGGGAAGGGGTACGCAGTATTTT

abundance: many
j_gene: TRBJ2-2
d_gene: -
v_gene: TRBV12-3/TRBV12-4
CDR3aa: CASSPGVRNTGELFF
CDR3nt: TGTGCCAGCAGCCCCGGGGTCAGGAACACCGGGGAGCTGTTTTTT

abundance: many
j_gene: TRBJ2-7
d_gene: TRBD1
v_gene: TRBV28
CDR3aa: CASSLTGQGRYEQYF
CDR3nt: TGTGCCAGCAGTTTGACGGGACAGGGGAGGTACGAGCAGTACTTC

abundance: many
j_gene: TRBJ2-5
d_gene: TRBD2
v_gene: TRBV3-1
CDR3aa: CASSQDLAAQETQYF
CDR3nt: TGTGCCAGCAGCCAAGATCTAGCGGCCCAAGAGACCCAGTACTTC

abundance: -
j_gene: TRBJ2-1
d_gene: TRBD2
v_gene: TRBV4-2
CDR3aa: CASSQDRTGGGYNEQFF
CDR3nt: TGTGCCAGCAGCCAAGATCGAACGGGAGGGGGATACAATGAGCAGTTCTTC

abundance: many
j_gene: TRBJ1-2
d_gene: TRBD1
v_gene: TRBV24-1
CDR3aa: CATSDFPTGGYGYTF
CDR3nt: TGTGCCACCAGTGATTTTCCGACAGGGGGTTATGGCTACACCTTC

abundance: -
j_gene: TRBJ1-4
d_gene: TRBD1
v_gene: TRBV11-2
CDR3aa: CASSSPVGQGSEKLFF
CDR3nt: TGTGCCAGCAGCTCACCAGTGGGACAGGGGAGTGAAAAACTGTTTTTT

abundance: many
j_gene: TRBJ1-5
d_gene: TRBD1
v_gene: TRBV15
CDR3aa: CATSRPPGQGAGQPQHF
CDR3nt: TGTGCCACCAGCAGACCTCCGGGACAGGGGGCAGGGCAGCCCCAGCATTTT

abundance: many
j_gene: TRBJ2-7
d_gene: -
v_gene: TRBV5-8
CDR3aa: CASSLSGSAAYEQYF
CDR3nt: TGTGCCAGCAGCTTGAGTGGGTCTGCAGCCTACGAGCAGTACTTC

abundance: many
j_gene: TRBJ2-1
d_gene: TRBD2
v_gene: TRBV24-1
CDR3aa: CATSRTSGSRLNEQFF
CDR3nt: TGTGCCACCAGTCGGACTAGCGGGAGCCGACTCAATGAGCAGTTCTTC

abundance: -
j_gene: TRBJ2-7
d_gene: -
v_gene: TRBV6-2/TRBV6-3
CDR3aa: CASRGRGYERSYEQYF
CDR3nt: TGTGCCAGCAGGGGTCGGGGGTATGAGAGGAGCTACGAGCAGTACTTC

abundance: many
j_gene: TRBJ2-5
d_gene: TRBD1
v_gene: TRBV12-3/TRBV12-4
CDR3aa: CASATGYQETQYF
CDR3nt: TGTGCCAGCGCGACAGGGTACCAAGAGACCCAGTACTTC

abundance: many
j_gene: TRBJ2-7
d_gene: TRBD1
v_gene: TRBV6-1
CDR3aa: CASSYRDSGGLEQYF
CDR3nt: TGTGCCAGCAGTTACCGGGACAGCGGCGGCCTCGAGCAGTACTTC

abundance: -
j_gene: TRBJ1-2
d_gene: -
v_gene: TRBV3-1
CDR3aa: CASSQDGDRRHGYTF
CDR3nt: TGTGCCAGCAGCCAAGATGGGGATCGGAGGCATGGCTACACCTTC

abundance: -
j_gene: TRBJ2-3
d_gene: TRBD2
v_gene: TRBV12-3/TRBV12-4
CDR3aa: CASSLWRGGTDTQYF
CDR3nt: TGTGCCAGCAGTTTATGGCGGGGGGGCACAGATACGCAGTATTTT

abundance: many
j_gene: TRBJ2-7
d_gene: TRBD1
v_gene: TRBV5-1
CDR3aa: CASSQQGVGTYEQYF
CDR3nt: TGCGCCAGCAGTCAACAGGGGGTGGGGACCTACGAGCAGTACTTC

abundance: many
j_gene: TRBJ1-2
d_gene: TRBD1
v_gene: TRBV6-1
CDR3aa: CASSYDRGNYGYTF
CDR3nt: TGTGCCAGCAGTTACGACAGGGGGAACTATGGCTACACCTTC

abundance: many
j_gene: TRBJ2-7
d_gene: -
v_gene: TRBV29-1
CDR3aa: CSVVGAESYEQYF
CDR3nt: TGCAGCGTTGTAGGGGCAGAAAGCTACGAGCAGTACTTC

abundance: -
j_gene: TRBJ2-2
d_gene: -
v_gene: TRBV14
CDR3aa: CASSQAGLPGELFF
CDR3nt: TGTGCCAGCAGCCAAGCAGGACTTCCCGGGGAGCTGTTTTTT

abundance: few
j_gene: TRBJ1-4
d_gene: TRBD1
v_gene: TRBV28
CDR3aa: CASSFPTGANEKLFF
CDR3nt: TGTGCCAGCAGTTTCCCGACAGGGGCTAATGAAAAACTGTTTTTT

abundance: -
j_gene: TRBJ2-5
d_gene: -
v_gene: TRBV18
CDR3aa: CASSPPGAGTQYF
CDR3nt: TGTGCCAGCTCACCACCGGGGGCAGGGACCCAGTACTTC

abundance: -
j_gene: TRBJ2-3
d_gene: -
v_gene: TRBV24-1
CDR3aa: CATSVGRGSTDTQYF
CDR3nt: TGTGCCACCAGTGTTGGCAGGGGTAGCACAGATACGCAGTATTTT

abundance: -
j_gene: TRBJ1-3
d_gene: -
v_gene: TRBV30
CDR3aa: CASRRPWSGNTIYF
CDR3nt: TGTGCCTCTAGACGGCCCTGGTCTGGAAACACCATATATTTT

abundance: few
j_gene: TRBJ2-5
d_gene: TRBD2
v_gene: TRBV10-3
CDR3aa: CAISESWEGETQYF
CDR3nt: TGTGCCATCAGTGAGTCGTGGGAGGGGGAGACCCAGTACTTC

abundance: many
j_gene: TRBJ1-5
d_gene: -
v_gene: TRBV28
CDR3aa: CARGVGGLRRQPQHF
CDR3nt: TGTGCCAGGGGGGTAGGGGGACTTAGAAGACAGCCCCAGCATTTT

abundance: few
j_gene: TRBJ2-7
d_gene: -
v_gene: TRBV29-1
CDR3aa: CSVETADYEQYF
CDR3nt: TGCAGCGTGGAGACAGCAGACTACGAGCAGTACTTC

abundance: many
j_gene: TRBJ2-7
d_gene: -
v_gene: TRBV6-1
CDR3aa: CASRPSPGTQRYEQYF
CDR3nt: TGTGCCAGCAGACCCTCTCCCGGGACGCAACGCTACGAGCAGTACTTC

abundance: many
j_gene: TRBJ2-1
d_gene: -
v_gene: TRBV12-3/TRBV12-4
CDR3aa: CASSLMQGGNEQFF
CDR3nt: TGTGCCAGCAGTTTAATGCAAGGGGGCAATGAGCAGTTCTTC

abundance: few
j_gene: TRBJ2-1
d_gene: -
v_gene: TRBV19
CDR3aa: CASTADWASYNEQFF
CDR3nt: TGTGCCAGTACCGCCGACTGGGCCTCCTACAATGAGCAGTTCTTC

abundance: many
j_gene: TRBJ2-7
d_gene: -
v_gene: TRBV2
CDR3aa: CASRRDTLYEQYF
CDR3nt: TGTGCCAGCAGGCGGGACACCCTCTACGAGCAGTACTTC

abundance: many
j_gene: TRBJ2-4
d_gene: -
v_gene: TRBV12-5
CDR3aa: CASGLADIQYF
CDR3nt: TGTGCTAGTGGTTTGGCAGACATTCAGTACTTC